This T cell receptor (beta chain) was captured by sequencing in a study of blood T cells in healthy people across ages. Overall study results and limits: A greater number of naive CD4+ cells and higher diversity distinguished long-lived donors from aged donors.

PCR was performed a second time for roughly 7 to 12 cycles using a sample-barcoded 5' primer and a J-beta primer mix. TCRdb called the 5' RACE reads again in MiXCR, with one record for every CDR3 protein. The repertoire holds over a million distinct CDR3 sequences, with 59% as singletons. There were healthy Caucasian individuals from Russia, aged roughly 6 to 95, serving as donors. For every donor, a draw yielded roughly 9.3 milliliters of peripheral blood. The CDR3 totals 11 residues. Germline V CDR1 and CDR2: SQVTM, ANQGSEA. Trimming cost V 7 bases and J 6 bases, with 12 bases left between them. A word on this clonotype: What it binds is not known.

The sequenced material came from blood. This TCR derives from a man between 18 and 29 years old in good health. The chain uses TRBV29-1 and TRBJ1-2; tentatively, D is TRBD1 (5 bases). The CDR3 DNA sequence: TGCAGCGGGTCGGGGGGGGATGGCTACACCTTC. Amino acid sequence: CSGSGGDGYTF.